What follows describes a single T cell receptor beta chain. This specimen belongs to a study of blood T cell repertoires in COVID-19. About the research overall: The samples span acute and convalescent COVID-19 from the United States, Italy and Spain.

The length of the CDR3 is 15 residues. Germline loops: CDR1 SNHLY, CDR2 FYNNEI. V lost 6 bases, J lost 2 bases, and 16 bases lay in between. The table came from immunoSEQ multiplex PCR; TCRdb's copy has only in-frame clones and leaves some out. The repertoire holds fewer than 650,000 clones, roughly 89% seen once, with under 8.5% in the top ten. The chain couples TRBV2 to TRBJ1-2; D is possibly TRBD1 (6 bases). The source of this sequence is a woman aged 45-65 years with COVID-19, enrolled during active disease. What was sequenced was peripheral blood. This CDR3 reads CASRPGTSQNYGYTF. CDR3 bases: TGTGCCAGCAGGCCCGGGACATCCCAAAACTATGGCTACACCTTC.